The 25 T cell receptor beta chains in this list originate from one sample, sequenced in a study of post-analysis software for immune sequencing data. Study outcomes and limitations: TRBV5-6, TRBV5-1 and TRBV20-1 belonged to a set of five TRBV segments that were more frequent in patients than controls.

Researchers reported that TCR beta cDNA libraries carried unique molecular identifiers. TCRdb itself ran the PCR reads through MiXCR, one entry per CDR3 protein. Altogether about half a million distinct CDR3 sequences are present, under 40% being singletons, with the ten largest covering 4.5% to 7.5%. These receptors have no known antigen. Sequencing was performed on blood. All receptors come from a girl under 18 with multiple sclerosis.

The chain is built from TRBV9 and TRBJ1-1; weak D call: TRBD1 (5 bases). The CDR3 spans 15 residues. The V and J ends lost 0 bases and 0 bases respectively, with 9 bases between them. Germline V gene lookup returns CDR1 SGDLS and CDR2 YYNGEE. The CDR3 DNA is TGTGCCAGCAGCGTAGATACAGGCATGAACACTGAAGCTTTCTTT. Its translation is CASSVDTGMNTEAFF.

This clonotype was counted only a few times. CDR3 coding DNA: TGCGCCAGCAGTGAGTCGGGAGACCCCACAGATACGCAGTATTTT. Its protein product is CASSESGDPTDTQYF. The genes are TRBV10-2 and TRBJ2-3, with D perhaps TRBD2 (5 bases). In germline, CDR1 is WSHSY, CDR2 SAAADI. CDR3 length equals 15 residues. V was trimmed by 0 bases and J by 2 bases, leaving 9 bases between them.

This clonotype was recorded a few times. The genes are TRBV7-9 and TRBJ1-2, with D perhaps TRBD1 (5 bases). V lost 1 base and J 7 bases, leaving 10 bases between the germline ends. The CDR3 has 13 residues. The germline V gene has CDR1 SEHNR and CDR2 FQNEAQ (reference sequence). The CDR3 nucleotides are TGTGCCAGCAGCTTAGAGTGGGGCTCTGGCTACACCTTC. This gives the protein CASSLEWGSGYTF. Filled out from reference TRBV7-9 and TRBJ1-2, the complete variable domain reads DTGVSQNPRHKITKRGQNVTFRCDPISEHNRLYWYRQTLGQGPEFLTYFQNEAQLEKSRLLSDRFSAERPKGSFSTLEIQRTEQGDSAMYLCASSLEWGSGYTFGSGTRLTVV.

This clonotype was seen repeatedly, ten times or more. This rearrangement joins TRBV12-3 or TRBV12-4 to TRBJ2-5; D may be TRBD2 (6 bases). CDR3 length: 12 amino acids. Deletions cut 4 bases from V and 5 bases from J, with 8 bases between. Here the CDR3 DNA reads TGTGCCAGCAGTTATGGGGGGGAGACCCAGTACTTC. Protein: CASSYGGETQYF.

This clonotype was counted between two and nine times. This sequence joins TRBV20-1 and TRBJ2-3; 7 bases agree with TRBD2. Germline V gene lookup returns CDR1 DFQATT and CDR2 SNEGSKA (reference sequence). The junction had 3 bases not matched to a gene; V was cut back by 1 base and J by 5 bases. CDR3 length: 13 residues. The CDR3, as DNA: TGCAGTGCTAGAGCGGGGGGAGGAGATACGCAGTATTTT. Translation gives CSARAGGGDTQYF.

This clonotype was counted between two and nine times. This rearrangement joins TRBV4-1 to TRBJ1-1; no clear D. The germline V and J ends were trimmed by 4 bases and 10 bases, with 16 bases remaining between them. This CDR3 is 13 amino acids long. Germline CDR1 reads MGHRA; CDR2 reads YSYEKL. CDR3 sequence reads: CASSLSAASAAFF. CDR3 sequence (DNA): TGCGCCAGCAGCCTGTCAGCGGCTTCGGCAGCTTTCTTT.

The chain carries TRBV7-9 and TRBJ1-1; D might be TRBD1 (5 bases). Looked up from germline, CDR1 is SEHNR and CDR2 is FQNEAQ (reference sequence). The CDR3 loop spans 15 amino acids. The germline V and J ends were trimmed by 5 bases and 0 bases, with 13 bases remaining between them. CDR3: CASSPRPGLNTEAFF. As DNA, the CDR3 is TGTGCCAGCAGCCCCCGCCCAGGGCTGAACACTGAAGCTTTCTTT. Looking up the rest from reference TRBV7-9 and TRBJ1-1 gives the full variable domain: DTGVSQNPRHKITKRGQNVTFRCDPISEHNRLYWYRQTLGQGPEFLTYFQNEAQLEKSRLLSDRFSAERPKGSFSTLEIQRTEQGDSAMYLCASSPRPGLNTEAFFGQGTRLTVV.

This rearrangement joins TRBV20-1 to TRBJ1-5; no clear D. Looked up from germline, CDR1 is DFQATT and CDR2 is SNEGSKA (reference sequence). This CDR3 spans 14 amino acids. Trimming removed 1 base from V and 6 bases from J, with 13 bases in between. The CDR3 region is CSARVGQRGQPQHF. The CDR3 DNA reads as TGCAGTGCTAGAGTAGGTCAGCGGGGTCAGCCCCAGCATTTT.

CDR3 sequence reads: CASSPWGSPYEQYF. CDR3 DNA: TGTGCCAGCAGCCCCTGGGGATCGCCCTACGAGCAGTACTTC. The chain couples TRBV11-2 to TRBJ2-7; D gene uncertain. This CDR3 is 14 amino acids long. The germline V gene encodes CDR1 SGHAT and CDR2 FQNNGV. V was trimmed by 5 bases and J by 2 bases, leaving 13 bases between them.

The CDR3 DNA reads TGTGCCAGCAGCCAAGAGTCCGGACGGGATAGCAATCAGCCCCAGCATTTT. Its translation is CASSQESGRDSNQPQHF. The chain joins TRBV4-2 to TRBJ1-5; D remains ambiguous. The V and J ends lost 0 bases and 0 bases respectively, with 12 bases between them. The CDR3 consists of 17 residues. Germline V lookup: CDR1 LGHNA, CDR2 YNFKEQ.

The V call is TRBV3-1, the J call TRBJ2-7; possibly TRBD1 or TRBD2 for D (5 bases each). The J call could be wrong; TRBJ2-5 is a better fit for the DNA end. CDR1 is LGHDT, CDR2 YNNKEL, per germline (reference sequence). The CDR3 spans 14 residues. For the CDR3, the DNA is TGTGCCAGCAGCCAAGCCGGGACGGAAGAGACCCAGTACTTC. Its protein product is CASSQAGTEETQYF.

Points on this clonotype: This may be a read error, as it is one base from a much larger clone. The CDR3 is CASSFAGGRYGQYF. The CDR3 nucleotides read TGTGCCAGCAGCTTTGCAGGGGGCAGGTACGGGCAGTACTTC. V is TRBV5-5 and J is TRBJ2-7, with 8 positions matching TRBD1. Germline V gene data show CDR1 as SGHKS and CDR2 as YYEKEE (reference sequence). The CDR3 is made up of 14 amino acids.

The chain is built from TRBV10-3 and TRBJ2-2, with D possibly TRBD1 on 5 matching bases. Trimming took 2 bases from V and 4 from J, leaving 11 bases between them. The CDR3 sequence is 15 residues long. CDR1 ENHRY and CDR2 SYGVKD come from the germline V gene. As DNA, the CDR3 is TGTGCCATCAGTGAGCCGCGTACAGGCACCGGGGAGCTGTTTTTT. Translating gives CAISEPRTGTGELFF.

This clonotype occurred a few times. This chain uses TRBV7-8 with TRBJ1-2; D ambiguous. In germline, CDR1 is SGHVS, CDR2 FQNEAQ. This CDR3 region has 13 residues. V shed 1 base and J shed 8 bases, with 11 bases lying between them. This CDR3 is CASSLGGSPGYTF. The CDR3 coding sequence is TGTGCCAGCAGCTTAGGAGGGTCTCCGGGCTACACCTTC.

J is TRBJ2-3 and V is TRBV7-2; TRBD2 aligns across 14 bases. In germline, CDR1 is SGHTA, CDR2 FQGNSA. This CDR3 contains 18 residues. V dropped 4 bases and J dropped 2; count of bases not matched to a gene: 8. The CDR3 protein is CASSSTGLAGANTDTQYF. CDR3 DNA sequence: TGTGCCAGCAGCTCAACGGGACTAGCGGGGGCCAACACAGATACGCAGTATTTT.

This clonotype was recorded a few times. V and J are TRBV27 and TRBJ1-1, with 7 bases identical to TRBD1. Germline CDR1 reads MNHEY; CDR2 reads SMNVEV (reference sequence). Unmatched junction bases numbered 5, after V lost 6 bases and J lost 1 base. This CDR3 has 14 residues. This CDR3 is CASSLTGKNTEAFF. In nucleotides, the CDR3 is TGTGCCAGCAGCCTGACAGGGAAGAACACTGAAGCTTTCTTT.

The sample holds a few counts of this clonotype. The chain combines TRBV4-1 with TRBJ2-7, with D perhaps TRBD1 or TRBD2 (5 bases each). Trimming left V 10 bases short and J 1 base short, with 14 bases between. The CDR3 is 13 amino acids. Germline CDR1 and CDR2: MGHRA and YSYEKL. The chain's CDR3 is CANIRDGSYEQYF. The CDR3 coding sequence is TGCGCCAACATCCGGGACGGTTCCTACGAGCAGTACTTC.

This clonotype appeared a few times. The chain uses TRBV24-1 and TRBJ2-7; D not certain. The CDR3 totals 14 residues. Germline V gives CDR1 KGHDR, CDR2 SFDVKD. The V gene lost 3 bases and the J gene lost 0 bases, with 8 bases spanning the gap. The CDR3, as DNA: TGTGCCACCAGTGATGCCGGGCCCTCCTACGAGCAGTACTTC. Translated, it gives CATSDAGPSYEQYF.

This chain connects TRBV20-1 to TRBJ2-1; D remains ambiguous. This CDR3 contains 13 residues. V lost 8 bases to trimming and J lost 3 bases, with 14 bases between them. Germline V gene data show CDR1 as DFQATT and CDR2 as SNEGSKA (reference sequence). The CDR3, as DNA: TGCAGTCCGCTGGGGTGGGACTACAATGAGCAGTTCTTC. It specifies CSPLGWDYNEQFF.

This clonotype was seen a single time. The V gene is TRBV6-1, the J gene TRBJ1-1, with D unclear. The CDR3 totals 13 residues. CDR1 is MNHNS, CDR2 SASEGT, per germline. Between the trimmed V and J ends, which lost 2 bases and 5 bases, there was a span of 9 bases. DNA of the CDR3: TGTGCCAGCAGTGAAAGTTATGGGACTGAAGCTTTCTTT. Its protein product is CASSESYGTEAFF.

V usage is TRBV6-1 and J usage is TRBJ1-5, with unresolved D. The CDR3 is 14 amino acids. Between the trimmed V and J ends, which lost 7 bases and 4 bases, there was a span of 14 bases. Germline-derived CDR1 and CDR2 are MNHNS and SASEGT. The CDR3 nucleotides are TGTGCCAGCACCCAACGGGCCAGTAATCAGCCCCAGCATTTT. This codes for CASTQRASNQPQHF.

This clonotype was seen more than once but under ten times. Here the CDR3 DNA reads TGCAGTGCCTCGGCAGGGGCACGACTCTATGGCTACACCTTC. Translated, it gives CSASAGARLYGYTF. The chain carries TRBV20-1 and TRBJ1-2; D possibly corresponds to TRBD1 (6 bases). Germline loops: CDR1 DFQATT, CDR2 SNEGSKA (reference sequence). This CDR3 has 14 residues. V was shortened by 6 bases and J by 4 bases, with 18 bases between the two germline ends.

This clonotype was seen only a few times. The CDR3 DNA sequence: TGTGCCAGCAGATATGTCTCTGGGGCCAACGTCCTGACTTTC. This encodes CASRYVSGANVLTF. The chain employs TRBV7-9 and TRBJ2-6; D ambiguous. Germline CDR1 reads SEHNR; CDR2 reads FQNEAQ (reference sequence). The CDR3 contains 14 residues. V lost 6 bases and J lost 0, with 6 bases in between.

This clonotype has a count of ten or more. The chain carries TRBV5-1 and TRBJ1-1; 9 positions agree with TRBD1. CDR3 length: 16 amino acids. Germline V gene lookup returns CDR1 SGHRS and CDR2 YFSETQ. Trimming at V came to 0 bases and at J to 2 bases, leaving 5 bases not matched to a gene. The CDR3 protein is CASSLAGTGFNTEAFF. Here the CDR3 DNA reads TGCGCCAGCAGCTTGGCCGGGACAGGGTTTAACACTGAAGCTTTCTTT. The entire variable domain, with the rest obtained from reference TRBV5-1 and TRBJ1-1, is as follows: KAGVTQTPRYLIKTRGQQVTLSCSPISGHRSVSWYQQTPGQGLQFLFEYFSETQRNKGNFPGRFSGRQFSNSRSEMNVSTLELGDSALYLCASSLAGTGFNTEAFFGQGTRLTVV.

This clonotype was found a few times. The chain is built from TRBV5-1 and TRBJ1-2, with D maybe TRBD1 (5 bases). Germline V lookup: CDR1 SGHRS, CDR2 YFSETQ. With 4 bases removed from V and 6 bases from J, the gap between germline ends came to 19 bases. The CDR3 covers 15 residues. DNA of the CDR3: TGCGCCAGCAGCCCCCTTTGGGACGGAATTGATGGCTACACCTTC. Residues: CASSPLWDGIDGYTF.